This T cell receptor beta chain appears in the sequencing data of a study of cytomegalovirus exposure and HLA in healthy donors. Turning to this clone: No antigen is known for it.

Primers included in the PCR were 60 Vbeta and 13 Jbeta primers. The method was immunoSEQ multiplex PCR; TCRdb's version includes in-frame clones alone and lacks a portion of them. The repertoire holds 150,000 or so clones, with about 80% as singletons. Germline assignment: CDR1 SGHNT and CDR2 YYREEE (reference sequence). V lost 4 bases and J 0 bases, leaving 14 bases between the germline ends. The CDR3 runs 15 residues. General study results and limits: Later on, a genetic analysis was performed. It linked a missense variant in DCLRE1C with V- and J-gene trimming of TCR beta. Cytomegalovirus association was assigned to under 200 TCR beta chains.

The chain links TRBV5-4 to TRBJ2-7, with D possibly being TRBD2 (5 bases). The specimen sequenced was PBMCs. This TCR came from a man aged 30 to 39 in good health and CMV-seronegative. The CDR3 reads CASSTKKGSSYEQYF. CDR3 bases: TGTGCCAGCAGCACCAAGAAAGGGAGCTCCTACGAGCAGTACTTC.